This TCR beta chain was captured by sequencing in a study of blood T cell repertoires in COVID-19. Study as a whole: Collection of acute and convalescent COVID-19 samples took place in the United States, Italy and Spain. PBMCs, B-cell-depleted T cells, or T cells were the source of the cDNA or gDNA that made up the material.

Losses at the gene ends were 4 bases for V and 3 bases for J; bases not matched to a gene: 1. The CDR3 runs to 13 residues. Looked up from germline, CDR1 is SEHNR and CDR2 is FQNEAQ (reference sequence). Libraries were prepared by immunoSEQ multiplex PCR; TCRdb keeps only in-frame clonotypes and omits some of them. The repertoire has tens of thousands of clones, around nine tenths of them found once; the top ten carry less than 2.5%. The receptor's source is a woman aged 60 to 75 with acute or convalescent COVID-19. The V and J genes are TRBV7-9 and TRBJ1-1, with 8 nucleotides matching TRBD1. Sequenced sample: peripheral blood. Written as DNA, the CDR3 is TGTGCCAGCAGCTCACAGGGGGACACTGAAGCTTTCTTT. This gives the protein CASSSQGDTEAFF.